The clone carrying this T cell receptor beta chain was found once. V lost 5 bases, J lost 0 bases, and 12 bases lay in between. Germline CDR1 and CDR2: SGDLS and YYNGEE. The CDR3 consists of 15 residues. In the source study's methods: Counts of nucleated cells, estimated from reference gene primer amplification, were obtained. Only in-frame clones appear in the TCRdb table, and some are missing; sequencing was by immunoSEQ multiplex PCR. Clone size and the V and J calls come from that table; the DNA yielded D and trimming. The sample consists of under 150,000 clones, around 80% of them appearing once. This specimen belongs to a study of blood T cell repertoires in COVID-19. For the study at large: Italy, Spain and the United States were the sources of the convalescent and acute COVID-19 samples. T cells, B-cell-depleted T cells, or PBMCs provided the cDNA or gDNA that served as material.

This TCR came from a man between 60 and 75 years old with active or convalescent COVID-19. The sequenced material came from peripheral blood. The chain combines TRBV9 with TRBJ2-1; D perhaps matches TRBD2 (5 bases). This CDR3 reads CASSAWESSYNEQFF. CDR3 bases: TGTGCCAGCAGTGCCTGGGAGAGCTCCTACAATGAGCAGTTCTTC.